These T cell receptor beta chains were read from a single sample in a study of blood T cell repertoires in COVID-19. Profiling relied on immunoSEQ multiplex PCR, and the TCRdb table lists in-frame clones only, not all of them. This sample carries 350,000 or so clones, around 83% of them seen once, and the ten largest clones take under 3%. What was sequenced was peripheral blood. The receptors come from a man aged 25 to 40 with active or convalescent COVID-19. The CDR3 runs from the conserved cysteine through the conserved F or W. D genes are given only for firm matches. Clone size is stated in some rows and not others, as once, few, many or a class when expanded.

D: TRBD1; size: NA; J: TRBJ2-5; V: TRBV3-1/TRBV3-2; DNA: TGTGCCAGCCGAGGGACAGGATTTTTTCAAGAGACCCAGTACTTC; CDR3: CASRGTGFFQETQYF
D: NA; size: NA; J: TRBJ2-2; V: TRBV6-5; DNA: TGTGCCAGCGGTTATGGCTACACCGGGGAGCTGTTTTTT; CDR3: CASGYGYTGELFF
D: NA; size: NA; J: TRBJ1-3; V: TRBV10-3; DNA: TGTGCCATCAGCTGGGACACCAACTCTGGAAACACCATATATTTT; CDR3: CAISWDTNSGNTIYF
D: TRBD2; size: few; J: TRBJ2-7; V: TRBV4-3; DNA: TGCGCCAGCAGCCAAGGGATAGCGGGATTCTACGAGCAGTACTTC; CDR3: CASSQGIAGFYEQYF
D: NA; size: once; J: TRBJ1-4; V: TRBV18; DNA: TGTGCCAGCTCACCTCAAACAGGCGAAAAACTGTTTTTT; CDR3: CASSPQTGEKLFF
D: NA; size: few; J: TRBJ2-3; V: TRBV19; DNA: TGTGCCAGTAGTATAGCGGCGGTGGCGGGACCCTCCGATACGCAGTATTTT; CDR3: CASSIAAVAGPSDTQYF
D: TRBD2; size: NA; J: TRBJ2-7; V: TRBV4-3; DNA: TGCGCCAGCAGCCAAGTGGGGGAGGGATCCTACGAGCAGTACTTC; CDR3: CASSQVGEGSYEQYF
D: TRBD1; size: NA; J: TRBJ1-2; V: TRBV5-1; DNA: TGCGCCAGCAGCCTTCGTCCCGGGACAGATGGCTACACCTTC; CDR3: CASSLRPGTDGYTF
D: TRBD2; size: NA; J: TRBJ2-5; V: TRBV27; DNA: TGTGCCAGCAGGAATGGGGCTAGCGGGACCCCACAAGAGACCCAGTACTTC; CDR3: CASRNGASGTPQETQYF
D: NA; size: NA; J: TRBJ1-3; V: TRBV30; DNA: TGTGCCTGGAGCCCCTTCTCTGGAAACACCATATATTTT; CDR3: CAWSPFSGNTIYF
D: TRBD2; size: NA; J: TRBJ2-1; V: TRBV9; DNA: TGTGCCAGCAGCATGGGACTACCTCTGCCGGCCAATGAGCAGTTCTTC; CDR3: CASSMGLPLPANEQFF
D: TRBD1; size: NA; J: TRBJ1-2; V: TRBV19; DNA: TGTGCCAGTAGTGCCGAACAGGGGCCTGATGGCTACACCTTC; CDR3: CASSAEQGPDGYTF
D: NA; size: few; J: TRBJ1-3; V: TRBV29-1; DNA: TGCGGGTGGACGGAGGGGGGAAACACCATATATTTT; CDR3: CGWTEGGNTIYF
D: TRBD1; size: few; J: TRBJ1-2; V: TRBV10-3; DNA: TGTGCCACCCCCGGGACAGGGAAGTATGGCTACACCTTC; CDR3: CATPGTGKYGYTF
D: TRBD2; size: NA; J: TRBJ2-3; V: TRBV11-2; DNA: TGTGCCAGCAGCTTACTGGCGGGAGGTGGTAGGGATACGCAGTATTTT; CDR3: CASSLLAGGGRDTQYF
D: NA; size: NA; J: TRBJ2-7; V: TRBV28; DNA: TGTGCCAGCATCAGACAGGCCCCCTACGAGCAGTACTTC; CDR3: CASIRQAPYEQYF
D: NA; size: once; J: TRBJ1-3; V: TRBV7-2; DNA: TGTGCCAGCAGCTTAGGCCGCTACGGAAACACCATATATTTT; CDR3: CASSLGRYGNTIYF
D: NA; size: NA; J: TRBJ2-3; V: TRBV6-5; DNA: TGTGCCAGCAGGTCTAGGGGGACAGATACGCAGTATTTT; CDR3: CASRSRGTDTQYF
D: TRBD2; size: NA; J: TRBJ2-7; V: TRBV5-8; DNA: TGTGCCAGCAGCCCCGGGACTAGCGTGGGAGACGAGCAGTACTTC; CDR3: CASSPGTSVGDEQYF
D: NA; size: NA; J: TRBJ2-3; V: TRBV5-1; DNA: TGCGCCAGCAGCCCCAGTTCCGGCACAGATACGCAGTATTTT; CDR3: CASSPSSGTDTQYF
D: NA; size: NA; J: TRBJ2-1; V: TRBV5-1; DNA: TGCGCCAGCAGCTTGGGAACTCCCAATGAGCAGTTCTTC; CDR3: CASSLGTPNEQFF
D: NA; size: NA; J: TRBJ2-5; V: TRBV5-4; DNA: TGTGCCAGCAGCAGCGGACGAAGAGAGACCCAGTACTTC; CDR3: CASSSGRRETQYF
D: NA; size: once; J: TRBJ1-5; V: TRBV15; DNA: TGTGCCACTAGAATTACGGGCAATCAGCCCCAGCATTTT; CDR3: CATRITGNQPQHF
D: NA; size: NA; J: TRBJ1-3; V: TRBV7-9; DNA: TGTGCCAGCAGCTTCTTTTCGGTTGCTGGAAACACCATATATTTT; CDR3: CASSFFSVAGNTIYF
D: NA; size: few; J: TRBJ2-7; V: TRBV6-2/TRBV6-3; DNA: TGTGCCAGCAGTTACTCGTTTGGGTCCTCGGGTACGGAGCAGTACTTC; CDR3: CASSYSFGSSGTEQYF
D: NA; size: NA; J: TRBJ2-1; V: TRBV6-5; DNA: TGTGCCAGTTGTTCTAGCGTAACCTACAATGAGCAGTTCTTC; CDR3: CASCSSVTYNEQFF
D: NA; size: NA; J: TRBJ1-1; V: TRBV19; DNA: TGTGCCAGTAGTATATTGGCGGAAGAGGCTGAAGCTTTCTTT; CDR3: CASSILAEEAEAFF
D: TRBD2; size: NA; J: TRBJ2-1; V: TRBV2; DNA: TGTGCCAGCAGTGAAGCGGGTGGGGGGGATTGGTTCTTC; CDR3: CASSEAGGGDWFF
D: NA; size: NA; J: TRBJ2-7; V: TRBV6-4; DNA: TGTGCCAGCCCCGGGAGTCCGAAGCAGTACTTC; CDR3: CASPGSPKQYF
D: TRBD1; size: once; J: TRBJ2-7; V: TRBV5-1; DNA: TGCGCCAGCAGCTGGACCGGGACAGGCAACAGGCAGTACTTC; CDR3: CASSWTGTGNRQYF
D: NA; size: once; J: TRBJ2-3; V: TRBV7-3; DNA: TGTGCCAGCAGCTTAAACGGAGGTACGCAGTATTTT; CDR3: CASSLNGGTQYF
D: NA; size: NA; J: TRBJ2-1; V: TRBV2; DNA: TGTGCCAGCAGTGTGCCGGGTTACAATGAGCAGTTCTTC; CDR3: CASSVPGYNEQFF
D: TRBD2; size: many; J: TRBJ2-7; V: TRBV5-1; DNA: TGCGCCAGCAGCTTGGGGCGGCTAGCGGGTCGCTCCTACGAGCAGTACTTC; CDR3: CASSLGRLAGRSYEQYF
D: NA; size: NA; J: TRBJ1-2; V: TRBV7-9; DNA: TGTGCCAGCAGCAAACGCCCGACATTCCCTTATGGCTACACCTTC; CDR3: CASSKRPTFPYGYTF
D: NA; size: NA; J: TRBJ1-6; V: TRBV9; DNA: TGTGCCAGCAGCGTAGGAACGGGGAATTCACCCCTCCACTTT; CDR3: CASSVGTGNSPLHF
D: TRBD2; size: NA; J: TRBJ2-3; V: TRBV11-3; DNA: TGTGCCAGCAGCCCCCGACTAGCGGCCTCCACAGATACGCAGTATTTT; CDR3: CASSPRLAASTDTQYF
D: TRBD2; size: NA; J: TRBJ2-1; V: TRBV27; DNA: TGTGCCAGCAGGAGTCAGCGACCCAAGCGGGACTCCTACAATGAGCAGTTCTTC; CDR3: CASRSQRPKRDSYNEQFF
D: NA; size: once; J: TRBJ1-5; V: TRBV19; DNA: TGTGCCAGTAGGTTAAGACAGTCCTATAGCAATCAGCCCCAGCATTTT; CDR3: CASRLRQSYSNQPQHF
D: TRBD1; size: NA; J: TRBJ1-2; V: TRBV28; DNA: TGTGCCAGCAGTCCTGGGACAGGCCTGAGCTATGGCTACACCTTC; CDR3: CASSPGTGLSYGYTF
D: NA; size: few; J: TRBJ2-1; V: TRBV4-2; DNA: TGTGCCAGCAGCCCCCGTGAGGGTAACAATGAGCAGTTCTTC; CDR3: CASSPREGNNEQFF
D: NA; size: NA; J: TRBJ2-6; V: TRBV19; DNA: TGTGCCAGTAGTAGCCGGAGCAGGGCTGGGGCCAACGTCCTGACTTTC; CDR3: CASSSRSRAGANVLTF
D: NA; size: NA; J: TRBJ1-2; V: TRBV2; DNA: TGTGCCAGCAGACAAGTTTTCTATGGCTACACCTTC; CDR3: CASRQVFYGYTF
D: TRBD1; size: NA; J: TRBJ2-4; V: TRBV24-1; DNA: TGTGCCACCAGTGATGCGTCCCTCGGACAGGGTGGGAACATTCAGTACTTC; CDR3: CATSDASLGQGGNIQYF
D: NA; size: NA; J: TRBJ2-3; V: TRBV6-6; DNA: TGTGCCAGCAGTTTGGCAGGGGCAACAGATACGCAGTATTTT; CDR3: CASSLAGATDTQYF
D: NA; size: NA; J: TRBJ1-1; V: TRBV24-1; DNA: TGTGCCACCGGAAGGGGCGGCGAAGCTTTCTTT; CDR3: CATGRGGEAFF
D: NA; size: NA; J: TRBJ1-6; V: TRBV7-6; DNA: TGTGCCAGCAGCTTAGAAAGAGGATTCTTTTCACCCCTCCACTTT; CDR3: CASSLERGFFSPLHF
D: TRBD2; size: once; J: TRBJ2-3; V: TRBV11-2; DNA: TGTGCCAGCAGCCCCGGACTAGCGGGATTGCACACAGATACGCAGTATTTT; CDR3: CASSPGLAGLHTDTQYF
D: TRBD2; size: NA; J: TRBJ2-1; V: TRBV4-3; DNA: TGCGCCAGCAGCCAGGGGACTAGCGGGGGACTCTCCTACAATGAGCAGTTCTTC; CDR3: CASSQGTSGGLSYNEQFF
D: TRBD2; size: many; J: TRBJ2-1; V: TRBV28; DNA: TGTGCCAGCAGACCAGAGCGGGAGGGCCGAAATGAGCAGTTCTTC; CDR3: CASRPEREGRNEQFF
D: TRBD1; size: NA; J: TRBJ1-2; V: TRBV6-5; DNA: TGTGCCAGCACCCTCGACAGGGCTGGTGGCTACACCTTC; CDR3: CASTLDRAGGYTF